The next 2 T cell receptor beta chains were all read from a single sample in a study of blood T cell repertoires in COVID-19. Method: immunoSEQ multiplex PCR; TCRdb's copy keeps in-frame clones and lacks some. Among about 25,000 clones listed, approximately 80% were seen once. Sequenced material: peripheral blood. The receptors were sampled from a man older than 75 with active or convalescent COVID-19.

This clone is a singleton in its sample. CDR3 residues: CASSFAGQGSEQFF. The CDR3 DNA is TGCGCCAGCAGCTTCGCGGGACAGGGGTCTGAGCAGTTCTTC. This rearrangement joins TRBV5-1 to TRBJ2-1; 10 nucleotides align to TRBD1. Germline CDR1 is SGHRS and CDR2 is YFSETQ. V lost 2 bases, J lost 9 bases, and 5 bases stayed unmatched. The CDR3 consists of 14 residues.

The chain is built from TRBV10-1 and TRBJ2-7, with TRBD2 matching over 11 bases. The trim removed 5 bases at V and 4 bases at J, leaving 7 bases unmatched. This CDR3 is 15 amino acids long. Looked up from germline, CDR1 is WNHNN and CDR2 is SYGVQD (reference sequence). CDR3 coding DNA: TGCGCCAGCAGTCTAACTAGCGGGGGACCTTACGAGCAGTACTTC. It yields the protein CASSLTSGGPYEQYF.